Listed here are 5 T cell receptor beta chains from one sample, sequenced in a study of shared clonotypes between healthy human individuals. Data came from immunoSEQ multiplex PCR; TCRdb stores just in-frame clones and leaves some out. The repertoire includes roughly 700,000 clones, 90% of them detected once, and 34% sits in the top ten. The sample was memory CD8+ T cells from PBMCs. Subset: CD45RO+ cells pooled with CCR7-negative TemRA cells. These receptors originate from a man between 18 and 29 years old in good health. Some clones in this sample may be carry-over from other donors' samples.

V and J are TRBV19 and TRBJ2-7; tentatively, D is TRBD1 or TRBD2 (5 bases each). CDR1 and CDR2 from the germline V gene are LNHDA and SQIVND (reference sequence). The CDR3 is 18 residues long. V lost 3 bases and J lost 2, with 23 bases in between. Here the CDR3 reads CASSIFGSVGDTPYEQYF. In nucleotides, the CDR3 is TGTGCCAGTAGTATTTTTGGGAGCGTAGGGGATACCCCCTACGAGCAGTACTTC.

V usage is TRBV14 and J usage is TRBJ2-2, with no clear D. Trimming left V 5 bases short and J 3 bases short, with 10 bases between. CDR1 and CDR2 (germline): SGHDN, FVKESK. The CDR3 extends over 14 amino acids. The CDR3 nucleotides read TGTGCCAGCAGCTACTACCGGGACACCGGGGAGCTGTTTTTT. This codes for CASSYYRDTGELFF.

This clone was observed a single time. V is TRBV19 and J is TRBJ2-2; TRBD1 aligns across 7 bases. Losses at the gene ends were 5 bases for V and 4 bases for J; bases not matched to a gene: 10. CDR3 size: 16 residues. Germline CDR1 is LNHDA and CDR2 is SQIVND (reference sequence). The CDR3 nucleotides are TGTGCCAGTAGTGACGGACAGGCTCGTTTCACCGGGGAGCTGTTTTTT. This sequence encodes CASSDGQARFTGELFF.

Worth noting for this clone: Different DNA sequences within this sample yield the same CDR3. This chain uses TRBV27 with TRBJ2-7, with D unclear. Germline assignment: CDR1 MNHEY and CDR2 SMNVEV (reference sequence). This CDR3 region has 14 residues. The V end lost 3 bases, the J end lost 4 bases, and 13 bases lay between the germline ends. CDR3 in amino acids: CASSFSGSSYEQYF. The CDR3 nucleotides read TGTGCCAGCAGTTTTTCCGGCAGTTCTTACGAGCAGTACTTC.

The genes are TRBV4-1 and TRBJ2-7; D gene unclear. Germline-derived CDR1 and CDR2 are MGHRA and YSYEKL. The CDR3 has 15 amino acids. V was cut by 1 base and J by 2 bases, with 12 bases left in between. Here the CDR3 DNA reads TGCGCCAGCAGCCAAGCGTTTAGGGCCACCTACGAGCAGTACTTC. As protein: CASSQAFRATYEQYF.